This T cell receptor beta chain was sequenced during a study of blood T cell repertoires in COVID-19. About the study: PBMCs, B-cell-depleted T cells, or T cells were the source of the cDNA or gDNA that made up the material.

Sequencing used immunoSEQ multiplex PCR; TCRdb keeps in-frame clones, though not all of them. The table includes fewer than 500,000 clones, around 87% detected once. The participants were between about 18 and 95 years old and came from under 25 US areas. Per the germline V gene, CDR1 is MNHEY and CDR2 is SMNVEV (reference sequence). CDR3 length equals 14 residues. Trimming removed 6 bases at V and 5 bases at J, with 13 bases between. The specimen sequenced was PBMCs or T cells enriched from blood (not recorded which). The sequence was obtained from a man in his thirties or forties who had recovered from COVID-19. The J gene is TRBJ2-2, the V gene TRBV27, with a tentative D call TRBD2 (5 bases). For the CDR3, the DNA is TGTGCCAGCAGAAGAGACGGGAAAACCGGGGAGCTGTTTTTT. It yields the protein CASRRDGKTGELFF.